This is a list of T cell receptor beta chains from one sample in a study of prognosis after radiotherapy for stage I lung cancer. TCRdb processed the multiplex PCR reads anew with MiXCR; each CDR3 protein has one entry. The table shows 20,000 to 25,000 distinct CDR3 sequences, with around 40% occurring only once. The source material was PBMCs, sampled before or after stereotactic body radiation therapy (not recorded which). The receptors were gathered from a donor aged 50 or older with non-small cell lung cancer. The CDR3 runs from the conserved cysteine through the conserved F or W. D genes are given only for firm matches. Part of the rows lack a size; the others show once, few, many or a class for expanded clones.

TRBV25-1	.	TRBJ1-3	.	TGTGCCAGCAGTCTGCCACAGGGTATCGGAAACACCATATATTTT	CASSLPQGIGNTIYF
TRBV11-3	TRBD2	TRBJ2-3	medium-sized	TGTGCCAGCAGCCAACTAGCGGGAGAGGCAGATACGCAGTATTTT	CASSQLAGEADTQYF
TRBV11-3	.	TRBJ1-2	once	TGTGCAAACAGCCCACTCGGGACCAAAGGGGACGGCTACACCTTC	CANSPLGTKGDGYTF
TRBV12-3/TRBV12-4	TRBD2	TRBJ2-5	.	TGTGCCAGCATAGTGTCCGGGAGGGAGGGGACCCAGTACTTC	CASIVSGREGTQYF
TRBV20-1	.	TRBJ2-3	medium-sized	TGCAGTGCTCCCCGCGCGGACGGGGGATCGGGCACAGATACGCAGTATTTT	CSAPRADGGSGTDTQYF
TRBV5-1	TRBD2	TRBJ2-5	many	TGCGCCAGCAGAGAAATTAGCGGGAGGGTTGAGACCCAGTACTTC	CASREISGRVETQYF
TRBV20-1	.	TRBJ2-7	many	TGCAGTGCCGAAATTGCCTACGAGCAGTACTTC	CSAEIAYEQYF
TRBV2	.	TRBJ2-2	.	TGTGCCAGCAGTGGGCAGGAAACGAACACCGGGGAGCTGTTTTTT	CASSGQETNTGELFF
TRBV20-1	.	TRBJ1-2	medium-sized	TGCAGTGCTAGAGAGGGTGGATCTGGCTACACCTTC	CSAREGGSGYTF
TRBV18	.	TRBJ2-1	many	TGTGCCAGCTCACCACGTCTCAACAATGAGCAGTTCTTC	CASSPRLNNEQFF
TRBV6-2/TRBV6-3	.	TRBJ2-7	.	TGTGCCAGCCATGATGCTGGGCCGACTTACGAGCAGTACTTC	CASHDAGPTYEQYF
TRBV30	.	TRBJ1-1	.	TGTGCCTGGAGTGCAGCAGGGTGGAGGGAAGCTTTCTTT	CAWSAAGWREAFF
TRBV19	TRBD1	TRBJ1-4	many	TGTGCCAGTAAGGGACAGGGAACACAAAAACTGTTTTTT	CASKGQGTQKLFF
TRBV2	.	TRBJ2-7	many	TGTGCCAGCAGTGAAGGTGGGAGCGGGTACGAGCAGTACTTC	CASSEGGSGYEQYF
TRBV12-3/TRBV12-4	.	TRBJ2-2	many	TGTGCCAGCAGCTTCCCCGAGGTAATGGGGTCGAACACCGGGGAGCTGTTTTTT	CASSFPEVMGSNTGELFF
TRBV28	TRBD2	TRBJ2-5	many	TGTGCCAGCAGTTTAGAGGTAGCGGGAGGGCAAGAGACCCAGTACTTC	CASSLEVAGGQETQYF
TRBV27	.	TRBJ1-6	.	TGTGCCAGCATCCAGTGGTCGAGGAATTCACCCCTCCACTTT	CASIQWSRNSPLHF
TRBV24-1	TRBD2	TRBJ2-2	once	TGTGCCACCAGTGATTTAGCGGGAGGAACCGGGGAGCTGTTTTTT	CATSDLAGGTGELFF
TRBV12-3/TRBV12-4	TRBD1	TRBJ1-5	many	TGTGCCAGCAGTTCCTCGGGGACAGCACTCAATCAGCCCCAGCATTTT	CASSSSGTALNQPQHF
TRBV27	TRBD1	TRBJ2-1	few	TGTGCCAGCAGTGGAGACTGGGACAGTCCCTACAATGAGCAGTTCTTC	CASSGDWDSPYNEQFF
TRBV28	TRBD2	TRBJ2-3	medium-sized	TGTGCCAGCAGTTTATCGGTTATCTCTTACGGACTAGCGGGACCCACAGATACGCAGTATTTT	CASSLSVISYGLAGPTDTQYF
TRBV5-1	.	TRBJ2-1	.	TGCGCCAGCACACTATCGGGAGTTTACAATGAGCAGTTCTTC	CASTLSGVYNEQFF
TRBV5-1	.	TRBJ2-7	.	TGCGCCAGCAGCCCCTCCTTTGGAGGGCTGGGGGAGCAGTACTTC	CASSPSFGGLGEQYF